Included here is one T cell receptor beta chain sequence, with context. The sample is drawn from a study of early T cells in non-severe SARS-CoV-2 infection. Individual cDNA molecules were tagged with unique molecular identifiers, the study reported. Using its own MiXCR run on the 5' RACE reads, TCRdb lists one record per CDR3 protein. Here the sample spans around 47,000 distinct CDR3 sequences, approximately 11% being singletons. Between the trimmed V and J ends, which lost 5 bases and 2 bases, there was a span of 9 bases. This CDR3 region has 13 residues. Germline V CDR1 and CDR2: ENHRY, SYGVKD. The TCR sequence derives from an adult who was a healthcare worker with PCR-confirmed SARS-CoV-2 infection or an uninfected control (not recorded which). J is TRBJ2-5 and V is TRBV10-3; D not resolved. Material: whole blood. The CDR3: CAISQRVQETQYF. CDR3 in DNA: TGTGCCATCAGTCAAAGGGTTCAAGAGACCCAGTACTTC.